One sample yielded the 25 T cell receptor beta chains listed below, sequenced in a study of blood T cell repertoires in COVID-19. Libraries were prepared by immunoSEQ multiplex PCR; TCRdb keeps only in-frame clonotypes and omits some of them. This table holds some 340,000 clones, 85% to 95% found once. The sequenced sample consisted of PBMCs or T cells enriched from blood (not recorded which). These TCRs come from a woman aged 25-40 years who had been exposed to COVID-19.

This clone was seen once. CDR3 sequence (DNA): TGCGCCAGCAGCGACGCAGGGGGCGTGGGGGCTTTCTTT. Protein product: CASSDAGGVGAFF. The chain uses TRBV5-1 and TRBJ1-1, with TRBD1 matching 8 bases. J lost 11 bases, V lost 4 bases, and 10 bases had no gene match. CDR3 size: 13 residues. From germline, CDR1 is SGHRS and CDR2 YFSETQ.

The chain joins TRBV13 to TRBJ2-3; 12 bases fit TRBD2. The CDR3 loop spans 15 amino acids. CDR1 PRHDT and CDR2 FYEKMQ come from the germline V gene (reference sequence). V was pared by 5 bases and J by 6 bases, with 6 bases of the junction left unmatched. CDR3 bases: TGTGCCAGCAGCCCTGTGACTAGCGGGGGCGATACGCAGTATTTT. Protein product: CASSPVTSGGDTQYF. Supplemented by reference TRBV13 and TRBJ2-3, the full variable domain reads AAGVIQSPRHLIKEKRETATLKCYPIPRHDTVYWYQQGPGQDPQFLISFYEKMQSDKGSIPDRFSAQQFSDYHSELNMSSLELGDSALYFCASSPVTSGGDTQYFGPGTRLTVL.

This chain uses TRBV19 with TRBJ1-6, with a possible D match to TRBD1 (6 bases). The CDR3 consists of 16 residues. From germline, CDR1 is LNHDA and CDR2 SQIVND (reference sequence). V was shortened by 3 bases and J by 0 bases, with 9 bases between the two germline ends. The CDR3, as DNA: TGTGCCAGTAGTATGGGGGCCAGCTCCTATAATTCACCCCTCCACTTT. Its protein is CASSMGASSYNSPLHF.

This clone came up once. The chain joins TRBV21-1 to TRBJ2-7; the tabulated D call, TRBD2, remains unverified against the DNA. TRBV21-1 is noted as a pseudogene. This CDR3 is 14 amino acids long. The CDR3 sequence is CASSKGGCRVEQYF. DNA for the CDR3: TGTGCCAGCAGCAAAGGCGGGTGCCGGGTCGAGCAGTACTTC.

This sequence joins TRBV10-3 and TRBJ1-1; D is unclear. The CDR3 is 17 amino acids. Germline V CDR1 and CDR2: ENHRY, SYGVKD. Trimming cost V 2 bases and J 0 bases, with 16 bases left between them. In DNA, the CDR3 is TGTGCCATCAGTGAGCCCCTGGTGGGCGATGTGAACACTGAAGCTTTCTTT. Translated: CAISEPLVGDVNTEAFF.

The genes are TRBV28 and TRBJ1-2; TRBD1 matches 7 bases. CDR3 length: 13 residues. The germline gives CDR1 MDHEN, CDR2 SYDVKM. J lost 5 bases, V lost 6 bases, and 6 bases had no gene match. Here the CDR3 reads CASRVATGYGYTF. CDR3 bases: TGTGCCAGCAGGGTAGCGACAGGGTATGGCTACACCTTC.

This clone appeared once. V and J are TRBV6-5 and TRBJ1-2; D is ambiguous. CDR3 length: 13 amino acids. CDR1 MNHEY and CDR2 SVGAGI come from the germline V gene. V shed 10 bases and J shed 4 bases, with 16 bases lying between them. CDR3: CATAEGGGYGYTF. CDR3 sequence (DNA): TGTGCCACCGCTGAGGGCGGTGGCTATGGCTACACCTTC.

This clone was seen only once. This chain links TRBV9 with TRBJ2-3; no firm D call. The germline V and J ends were trimmed by 0 bases and 5 bases, with 7 bases remaining between them. From germline, CDR1 is SGDLS and CDR2 YYNGEE. This CDR3 contains 13 residues. The CDR3 nucleotides read TGTGCCAGCAGCGTAGCTACCCAAGATACGCAGTATTTT. Amino acid sequence: CASSVATQDTQYF.

The rearrangement links TRBV7-3 to TRBJ1-2; TRBD1 aligns across 9 bases. The CDR3 length is 18 residues. V was clipped by 1 base and J by 3 bases; unmatched bases: 12. The germline gives CDR1 SGHTA, CDR2 FQGTGA. In nucleotides, the CDR3 is TGTGCCAGCAGCTTAATCCCCCCCCGACAGGGGGTGGACTATGGCTACACCTTC. Its protein is CASSLIPPRQGVDYGYTF.

V gene TRBV6-5 combines with J gene TRBJ1-3; D might be TRBD1 (6 bases). Looked up from germline, CDR1 is MNHEY and CDR2 is SVGAGI. This CDR3 has 15 amino acids. V was cut by 6 bases and J by 2 bases, with 14 bases left in between. The chain's CDR3 is CASRQGLVPGNTIYF. CDR3 nucleotide sequence: TGTGCCAGCAGACAGGGTCTTGTACCTGGAAACACCATATATTTT.

The chain has TRBV5-1 and TRBJ2-1, with 8 bases aligning to TRBD2. The CDR3 runs to 15 residues. The ends lost 7 bases at V and 7 bases at J; junction bases unmatched: 13. Germline V gene sequence: CDR1 SGHRS, CDR2 YFSETQ. CDR3 sequence: CASAGGLHDGNEQFF. CDR3 nucleotides: TGCGCCAGCGCGGGAGGCCTACACGACGGAAATGAGCAGTTCTTC.

The chain carries TRBV5-4 and TRBJ1-1; D is possibly TRBD1 (5 bases). The CDR3 has 15 amino acids. Germline values: CDR1 SGHNT, CDR2 YYREEE (reference sequence). V gave up 3 bases and J gave up 2 bases, with 14 bases separating them. The CDR3 DNA sequence: TGTGCCAGCAGCTCGTCCGGGACTCACAACACTGAAGCTTTCTTT. It encodes CASSSSGTHNTEAFF. Supplemented by reference TRBV5-4 and TRBJ1-1, the full variable domain reads ETGVTQSPTHLIKTRGQQVTLRCSSQSGHNTVSWYQQALGQGPQFIFQYYREEENGRGNFPPRFSGLQFPNYSSELNVNALELDDSALYLCASSSSGTHNTEAFFGQGTRLTVV.

The rearrangement joins TRBV27 to TRBJ1-2; unclear D gene. The germline V gene encodes CDR1 MNHEY and CDR2 SMNVEV (reference sequence). Trimming cost V 5 bases and J 1 base, with 11 bases left between them. The CDR3 consists of 14 residues. The CDR3 DNA reads as TGTGCCAGCAGTATTGCCCGCAGTAACTATGGCTACACCTTC. Protein sequence: CASSIARSNYGYTF.

V is TRBV7-9 and J is TRBJ1-5; D is ambiguous. CDR1 and CDR2 (germline): SEHNR, FQNEAQ (reference sequence). V was shortened by 5 bases and J by 0 bases, with 17 bases between the two germline ends. This CDR3 is built from 17 residues. The CDR3 DNA is TGTGCCAGCAGCCCCCTACTCGGGAGCGCTAGCAATCAGCCCCAGCATTTT. It specifies CASSPLLGSASNQPQHF.

This clone was observed a few times. The J gene is TRBJ1-2, the V gene TRBV9; D remains unclear. Per the germline V gene, CDR1 is SGDLS and CDR2 is YYNGEE. This CDR3 is 15 amino acids long. V was shortened by 1 base and J by 0 bases, with 10 bases between the two germline ends. CDR3 protein: CASSVQAEANYGYTF. As DNA, the CDR3 is TGTGCCAGCAGCGTACAAGCCGAAGCTAACTATGGCTACACCTTC.

The CDR3: CASRDRTGSSYEQYF. The CDR3 nucleotides are TGTGCCAGCAGAGACAGGACAGGGAGTTCCTACGAGCAGTACTTC. The genes are TRBV6-4 and TRBJ2-7; 8 bases are a match to TRBD1. V lost 6 bases to trimming and J lost 1 base; unmatched junction nucleotides: 8. The CDR3 is made up of 15 amino acids. Germline V gene lookup returns CDR1 MRHNA and CDR2 SNTAGT.

V and J are TRBV9 and TRBJ2-1; the match to TRBD2 covers 9 bases. The CDR3 loop spans 16 amino acids. Germline values: CDR1 SGDLS, CDR2 YYNGEE. V shed 0 bases, J shed 5 bases, and the junction held 6 bases outside the gene matches. CDR3 amino acids: CASSVASGVTHNEQFF. The CDR3 DNA sequence: TGTGCCAGCAGCGTAGCTAGCGGGGTAACTCACAATGAGCAGTTCTTC.

This clone has only a few counts. This chain uses TRBV29-1 with TRBJ2-3; perhaps TRBD2 as D (6 bases). The CDR3 totals 13 residues. Germline V CDR1 and CDR2: SQVTM, ANQGSEA. Trimming removed 4 bases from V and 2 bases from J, with 10 bases in between. Written as DNA, the CDR3 is TGCAGCGTTGGAGGGAGGTACACAGATACGCAGTATTTT. The encoded protein is CSVGGRYTDTQYF.

This rearrangement joins TRBV7-7 to TRBJ1-4, with 7 nucleotides matching TRBD1. Looked up from germline, CDR1 is SSHAT and CDR2 is FNYEAQ (reference sequence). This CDR3 spans 18 amino acids. The V and J ends lost 5 bases and 4 bases, in that order; junction bases with no gene match: 16. This chain's CDR3 is CASSTEATGFGINEKLFF. The CDR3 DNA is TGTGCCAGCAGCACAGAAGCGACAGGGTTTGGAATTAATGAAAAACTGTTTTTT.

The rearrangement links TRBV5-4 to TRBJ2-3; TRBD2 aligns across 11 bases. Unmatched junction bases numbered 10, after V lost 2 bases and J lost 5 bases. Germline values: CDR1 SGHNT, CDR2 YYREEE (reference sequence). The CDR3 covers 17 residues. For the CDR3, the DNA is TGTGCCAGCAGCTTCTTTAGCGGGGGGGCCGGAGAAGATACGCAGTATTTT. Translating it yields CASSFFSGGAGEDTQYF.

V is TRBV3-1 (or the pseudogene TRBV3-2) and J is TRBJ1-6; D gene unclear. Germline values: CDR1 LGHDT, CDR2 YNNKEL (reference sequence). The V end was cut by 5 bases, the J end by 10 bases, with 12 bases between. There are 13 residues in the CDR3. The CDR3 DNA reads as TGTGCCAGCAGCGCAACTAGGGAGTCACCCCTCCACTTT. Translated, it gives CASSATRESPLHF.

The table lists this clone with a count of one. The rearrangement uses TRBV4-1 and TRBJ2-5, with TRBD2 matching 10 bases. Germline CDR1 is MGHRA and CDR2 is YSYEKL. The length of the CDR3 is 16 residues. Trimming cost V 4 bases and J 2 bases; bases outside gene matches: 7. This CDR3 is CASSPVSGGIQETQYF. The CDR3, as DNA: TGCGCCAGCAGCCCTGTTAGCGGGGGGATACAAGAGACCCAGTACTTC.

This chain connects TRBV7-7 to TRBJ2-7; 10 bases fit TRBD1. Germline V lookup: CDR1 SSHAT, CDR2 FNYEAQ (reference sequence). The CDR3 has 13 residues. With V trimmed by 5 bases and J by 5 bases, 3 bases remained unmatched. CDR3 nucleotide sequence: TGTGCCAGCAGCCGGGGACAGGGGAACGAGCAGTACTTC. Its translation is CASSRGQGNEQYF.

This clone was seen just once. V usage is TRBV6-5 and J usage is TRBJ1-4; TRBD1 matches at 7 bases. The CDR3 runs to 15 residues. Germline lookup yields CDR1 MNHEY and CDR2 SVGAGI. Trimming cost V 6 bases and J 3 bases; bases outside gene matches: 7. The CDR3 DNA reads TGTGCCAGCAGGACAGGGTGGAATGCTAATGAAAAACTGTTTTTT. It encodes CASRTGWNANEKLFF.

This chain connects TRBV7-2 to TRBJ1-1; TRBD1 is a possible D gene (5 bases). The CDR3 is 15 amino acids. The V gene's germline CDR1 is SGHTA and CDR2 FQGNSA. With 5 bases removed from V and 0 bases from J, the gap between germline ends came to 13 bases. The CDR3 is CASSRRQGVNTEAFF. The DNA for the CDR3 is TGTGCCAGCAGCCGGCGGCAGGGCGTGAACACTGAAGCTTTCTTT.